Sequencing of this TCR beta chain was carried out in a study of cytomegalovirus exposure and HLA in healthy donors. About the study: Around 180 million T cells yielded approximately 100 million unique TCR beta sequences, as an earlier analysis found. Some 85 million unique TCRs from HLA-typed donors were held in an early data release.

The study, taken as a whole, reports: In a later analysis, at a false discovery rate of 0.05, under 20,000 TCR beta sequences were associated with HLA alleles.

The PCR was carried out with 60 Vbeta primers and 13 Jbeta primers. The data were produced by immunoSEQ multiplex PCR, yet TCRdb's version contains in-frame clones alone and is incomplete. The data include about 200,000 clones; the top ten clones carry 5.5% to 7.5%. About this clone: What it binds is not known.

This CDR3 contains 14 residues. Germline V gene sequence: CDR1 LNHDA, CDR2 SQIVND (reference sequence). V lost 8 bases, J lost 2 bases, and 8 bases stayed unmatched. The TCR comes from a man aged 25 to 40 in good health and CMV-seronegative. The chain joins TRBV19 to TRBJ2-7, with TRBD1 matching 8 bases. Sequenced material: PBMCs. CDR3 DNA sequence: TGTGCCAGTGGATTTGCAGGGGGCGCCTACGAGCAGTACTTC. Translating it yields CASGFAGGAYEQYF. Drawing the rest from reference TRBV19 and TRBJ2-7, the complete variable domain is DGGITQSPKYLFRKEGQNVTLSCEQNLNHDAMYWYRQDPGQGLRLIYYSQIVNDFQKGDIAEGYSVSREKKESFPLTVTSAQKNPTAFYLCASGFAGGAYEQYFGPGTRLTVT.